This is a list of T cell receptor beta chains from one sample in a study of T-cell reconstitution after alpha-beta-depleted transplantation in children. MiXCR, run by TCRdb on the PCR reads, gives a single entry per CDR3 protein. Among over 150,000 distinct CDR3 sequences listed, under 8.5% were seen once. The input for sequencing was PBMCs, taken before TCRalphabeta/CD19-depleted stem cell transplant. Every receptor here comes from a boy younger than 10 with acute lymphoblastic leukemia, due to receive a stem cell transplant. CDR3s include the opening cysteine and the closing phenylalanine or tryptophan. D genes are given only for firm matches. The size field is filled for only some rows; it gives once, few, many or a size class.

j_gene: TRBJ1-1
v_gene: TRBV5-1
abundance: many
d_gene: -
CDR3aa: CASSVEMNTEAFF
CDR3nt: TGCGCCAGCAGCGTAGAAATGAACACTGAAGCTTTCTTT

j_gene: TRBJ2-1
v_gene: TRBV18
abundance: few
d_gene: -
CDR3aa: CASWARALNEQFF
CDR3nt: TGTGCCAGCTGGGCACGGGCTCTCAATGAGCAGTTCTTC

j_gene: TRBJ1-1
v_gene: TRBV28
abundance: many
d_gene: -
CDR3aa: CASSQDKPRKKDSEAFF
CDR3nt: TGTGCCAGCAGTCAAGACAAACCCAGGAAGAAGGATAGTGAAGCTTTCTTT

j_gene: TRBJ2-7
v_gene: TRBV5-1
abundance: -
d_gene: -
CDR3aa: CASSFGGRQDEQYF
CDR3nt: TGCGCCAGCAGCTTTGGCGGTCGGCAGGACGAGCAGTACTTC

j_gene: TRBJ1-1
v_gene: TRBV6-2/TRBV6-3
abundance: many
d_gene: -
CDR3aa: CASSYSWLGSADTEAFF
CDR3nt: TGTGCCAGCAGTTACTCATGGTTGGGGAGTGCGGACACTGAAGCTTTCTTT

j_gene: TRBJ2-1
v_gene: TRBV29-1
abundance: few
d_gene: -
CDR3aa: CSVDGPSLTGEQFF
CDR3nt: TGCAGCGTTGATGGGCCTTCTCTGACCGGCGAGCAGTTCTTC

j_gene: TRBJ2-1
v_gene: TRBV20-1
abundance: many
d_gene: TRBD1
CDR3aa: CSARQTGQGAAAGSYNEQFF
CDR3nt: TGCAGTGCTAGACAAACCGGACAGGGGGCCGCCGCTGGCTCCTACAATGAGCAGTTCTTC

j_gene: TRBJ2-1
v_gene: TRBV28
abundance: many
d_gene: -
CDR3aa: CASSPRFEWDEQFF
CDR3nt: TGTGCCAGCAGTCCTCGGTTCGAATGGGATGAGCAGTTCTTC

j_gene: TRBJ1-5
v_gene: TRBV12-3/TRBV12-4
abundance: many
d_gene: -
CDR3aa: CASSLANAQPQHF
CDR3nt: TGTGCCAGCAGTTTAGCGAATGCTCAGCCCCAGCATTTT

j_gene: TRBJ1-4
v_gene: TRBV7-3
abundance: -
d_gene: TRBD1
CDR3aa: CASSLLDRGSEKLFF
CDR3nt: TGTGCCAGCAGCCTCCTGGACAGGGGATCTGAAAAACTGTTTTTT

j_gene: TRBJ2-5
v_gene: TRBV5-1
abundance: -
d_gene: TRBD2
CDR3aa: CASSPPGLAALQETQYF
CDR3nt: TGCGCCAGCAGCCCTCCGGGACTAGCGGCTCTCCAAGAGACCCAGTACTTC

j_gene: TRBJ1-5
v_gene: TRBV2
abundance: many
d_gene: -
CDR3aa: CASSVPVVTASNQPQHF
CDR3nt: TGTGCCAGCAGTGTCCCTGTTGTTACAGCTAGCAATCAGCCCCAGCATTTT

j_gene: TRBJ1-5
v_gene: TRBV28
abundance: many
d_gene: -
CDR3aa: CASSLRQRHQPQHF
CDR3nt: TGTGCCAGCAGTTTACGGCAGAGACATCAGCCCCAGCATTTT

j_gene: TRBJ2-1
v_gene: TRBV5-1
abundance: many
d_gene: TRBD2
CDR3aa: CASSLAGTNNEQFF
CDR3nt: TGCGCCAGCAGCTTGGCCGGGACTAACAATGAGCAGTTCTTC

j_gene: TRBJ1-1
v_gene: TRBV12-3/TRBV12-4
abundance: many
d_gene: -
CDR3aa: CASTLVPGNTEAFF
CDR3nt: TGTGCCAGCACACTAGTTCCAGGGAACACTGAAGCTTTCTTT

j_gene: TRBJ2-7
v_gene: TRBV7-2
abundance: many
d_gene: TRBD2
CDR3aa: CASSLLAGYEQYF
CDR3nt: TGTGCCAGCAGCTTACTAGCGGGCTACGAGCAGTACTTC

j_gene: TRBJ1-1
v_gene: TRBV7-9
abundance: many
d_gene: -
CDR3aa: CASSWAEGPTEAFF
CDR3nt: TGTGCCAGCAGCTGGGCCGAAGGTCCCACTGAAGCTTTCTTT

j_gene: TRBJ2-7
v_gene: TRBV3-1
abundance: many
d_gene: -
CDR3aa: CASSPKSPPTGRTGEQYF
CDR3nt: TGTGCCAGCAGCCCTAAATCACCCCCGACAGGAAGAACGGGTGAGCAGTACTTC

j_gene: TRBJ2-3
v_gene: TRBV11-2
abundance: few
d_gene: TRBD1
CDR3aa: CASSLQGAHYTDTQYF
CDR3nt: TGTGCCAGCAGCCTTCAGGGGGCTCACTACACAGATACGCAGTATTTT

j_gene: TRBJ2-2
v_gene: TRBV30
abundance: few
d_gene: -
CDR3aa: CAWEGQSNTGELFF
CDR3nt: TGTGCCTGGGAAGGACAGTCGAACACCGGGGAGCTGTTTTTT

j_gene: TRBJ2-1
v_gene: TRBV10-3
abundance: many
d_gene: TRBD2
CDR3aa: CAMALVAGGDNEQFF
CDR3nt: TGTGCCATGGCCTTGGTGGCGGGGGGGGACAATGAGCAGTTCTTC

j_gene: TRBJ2-7
v_gene: TRBV29-1
abundance: many
d_gene: -
CDR3aa: CSVGTLYEQYF
CDR3nt: TGCAGCGTTGGTACCCTCTACGAGCAGTACTTC

j_gene: TRBJ2-2
v_gene: TRBV4-3
abundance: few
d_gene: -
CDR3aa: CASSQLLGGRSPGELFF
CDR3nt: TGCGCCAGCAGCCAGTTGTTAGGAGGGCGATCGCCCGGGGAGCTGTTTTTT

j_gene: TRBJ1-1
v_gene: TRBV28
abundance: many
d_gene: -
CDR3aa: CASSLTGARSPFF
CDR3nt: TGTGCCAGCAGTTTAACGGGGGCGCGGAGCCCTTTCTTT

j_gene: TRBJ2-7
v_gene: TRBV29-1
abundance: many
d_gene: TRBD1
CDR3aa: CSVEEGQGPYEQYF
CDR3nt: TGCAGCGTTGAGGAAGGACAGGGACCCTACGAGCAGTACTTC

j_gene: TRBJ2-7
v_gene: TRBV10-3
abundance: many
d_gene: -
CDR3aa: CASRGPEGSYEQYF
CDR3nt: TGTGCCTCCCGGGGACCAGAGGGTTCCTACGAGCAGTACTTC

j_gene: TRBJ2-1
v_gene: TRBV5-1
abundance: many
d_gene: -
CDR3aa: CASSSGEPSSYNEQFF
CDR3nt: TGCGCCAGCAGCTCTGGGGAGCCAAGCTCCTACAATGAGCAGTTCTTC

j_gene: TRBJ1-1
v_gene: TRBV28
abundance: -
d_gene: -
CDR3aa: CASHRNTEAFF
CDR3nt: TGTGCCAGCCACAGGAACACTGAAGCTTTCTTT

j_gene: TRBJ1-1
v_gene: TRBV28
abundance: many
d_gene: -
CDR3aa: CASSAHVGTLNTEAFF
CDR3nt: TGTGCCAGCAGTGCCCATGTTGGAACATTGAACACTGAAGCTTTCTTT

j_gene: TRBJ2-5
v_gene: TRBV5-1
abundance: few
d_gene: TRBD1
CDR3aa: CASSSTGAWETQYF
CDR3nt: TGCGCCAGCAGCTCGACAGGGGCCTGGGAGACCCAGTACTTC

j_gene: TRBJ1-1
v_gene: TRBV7-9
abundance: many
d_gene: -
CDR3aa: CASSLRSFEAFF
CDR3nt: TGTGCCAGCAGCTTGCGCAGCTTTGAAGCTTTCTTT

j_gene: TRBJ1-1
v_gene: TRBV29-1
abundance: many
d_gene: -
CDR3aa: CSVVTAEAFF
CDR3nt: TGCAGCGTTGTGACAGCTGAAGCTTTCTTT

j_gene: TRBJ2-5
v_gene: TRBV28
abundance: many
d_gene: TRBD1
CDR3aa: CASSKIRGPFQETQYF
CDR3nt: TGTGCCAGCAGCAAAATCAGGGGGCCGTTCCAAGAGACCCAGTACTTC

j_gene: TRBJ1-1
v_gene: TRBV20-1
abundance: many
d_gene: -
CDR3aa: CSAPTGTLNTEAFF
CDR3nt: TGCAGTGCGCCAACCGGGACCCTGAACACTGAAGCTTTCTTT

j_gene: TRBJ1-5
v_gene: TRBV5-5
abundance: few
d_gene: -
CDR3aa: CASSFERLGNQPQHF
CDR3nt: TGTGCCAGCAGCTTTGAACGGTTGGGCAATCAGCCCCAGCATTTT

j_gene: TRBJ2-7
v_gene: TRBV12-3/TRBV12-4
abundance: -
d_gene: TRBD2
CDR3aa: CASSLAGGRYEQYF
CDR3nt: TGTGCCAGCAGTCTAGCGGGAGGGCGATACGAGCAGTACTTC

j_gene: TRBJ2-1
v_gene: TRBV5-4
abundance: many
d_gene: TRBD1
CDR3aa: CASSETGGKSYNEQFF
CDR3nt: TGTGCCAGCAGCGAGACAGGGGGCAAGTCCTACAATGAGCAGTTCTTC

j_gene: TRBJ2-1
v_gene: TRBV29-1
abundance: many
d_gene: -
CDR3aa: CSVDYRSFNEQFF
CDR3nt: TGCAGCGTTGATTATAGGAGTTTCAATGAGCAGTTCTTC

j_gene: TRBJ2-5
v_gene: TRBV11-1
abundance: many
d_gene: TRBD2
CDR3aa: CASSRREGETQYF
CDR3nt: TGTGCCAGCAGCCGCAGGGAGGGGGAGACCCAGTACTTC

j_gene: TRBJ2-3
v_gene: TRBV15
abundance: many
d_gene: TRBD1
CDR3aa: CATSGDRGWSTDTQYF
CDR3nt: TGTGCCACCAGCGGCGACAGGGGCTGGAGCACAGATACGCAGTATTTT

j_gene: TRBJ1-2
v_gene: TRBV29-1
abundance: -
d_gene: TRBD1
CDR3aa: CSVRGQGGYTF
CDR3nt: TGCAGCGTTAGGGGACAGGGAGGCTACACCTTC

j_gene: TRBJ1-5
v_gene: TRBV5-6
abundance: many
d_gene: -
CDR3aa: CASSLAPDQPQHF
CDR3nt: TGTGCCAGCAGCTTGGCCCCAGATCAGCCCCAGCATTTT